Sequencing of this T cell receptor (beta chain) was carried out in a study of siplizumab effects on memory and regulatory T cells. The protocol was immunoSEQ multiplex PCR, while the TCRdb copy is restricted to in-frame clones and leaves out a portion. The top ten clones hold around 0.66% of a sample with about 55,000 clones, 95% to 98% of them seen once. V lost 5 bases, J lost 4 bases, and 7 bases lay in between. CDR3 length: 12 residues. Germline CDR1 reads SEHNR; CDR2 reads FQNEAQ (reference sequence). Sequencing was done on a sample of naive CD4+ T cells sorted from blood. The chain couples TRBV7-9 to TRBJ2-3; D ambiguous. The TCR comes from a human donor in good health. CDR3 sequence reads: CASSPYADTQYF. CDR3 in DNA: TGTGCCAGCAGCCCCTACGCAGATACGCAGTATTTT. Full variable domain (outside the CDR3, taken from reference TRBV7-9 and TRBJ2-3): DTGVSQNPRHKITKRGQNVTFRCDPISEHNRLYWYRQTLGQGPEFLTYFQNEAQLEKSRLLSDRFSAERPKGSFSTLEIQRTEQGDSAMYLCASSPYADTQYFGPGTRLTVL.